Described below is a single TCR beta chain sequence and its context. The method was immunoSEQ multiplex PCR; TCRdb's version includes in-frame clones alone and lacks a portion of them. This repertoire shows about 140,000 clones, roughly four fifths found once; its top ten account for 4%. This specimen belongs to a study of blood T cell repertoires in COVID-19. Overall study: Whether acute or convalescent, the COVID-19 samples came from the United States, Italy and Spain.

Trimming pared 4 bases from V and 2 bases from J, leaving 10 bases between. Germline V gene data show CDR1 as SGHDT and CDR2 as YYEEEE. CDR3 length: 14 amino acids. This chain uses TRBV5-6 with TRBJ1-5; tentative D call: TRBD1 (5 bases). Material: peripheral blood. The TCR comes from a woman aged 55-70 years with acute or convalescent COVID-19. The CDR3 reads CASSPAGGNQPQHF. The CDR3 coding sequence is TGTGCCAGCAGCCCGGCGGGGGGCAATCAGCCCCAGCATTTT.